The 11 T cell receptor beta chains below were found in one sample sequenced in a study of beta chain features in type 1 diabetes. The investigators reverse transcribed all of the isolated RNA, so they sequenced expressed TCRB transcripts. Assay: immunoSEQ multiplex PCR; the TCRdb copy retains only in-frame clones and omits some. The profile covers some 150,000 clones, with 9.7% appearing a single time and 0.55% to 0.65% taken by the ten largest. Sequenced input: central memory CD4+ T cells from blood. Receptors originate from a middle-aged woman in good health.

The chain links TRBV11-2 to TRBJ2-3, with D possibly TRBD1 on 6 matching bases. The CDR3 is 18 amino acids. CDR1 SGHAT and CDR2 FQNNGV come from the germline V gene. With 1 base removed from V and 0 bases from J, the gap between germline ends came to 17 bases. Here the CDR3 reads CASSLGVRGGPSTDTQYF. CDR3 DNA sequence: TGTGCCAGCAGCTTAGGCGTTCGTGGGGGCCCTAGCACAGATACGCAGTATTTT.

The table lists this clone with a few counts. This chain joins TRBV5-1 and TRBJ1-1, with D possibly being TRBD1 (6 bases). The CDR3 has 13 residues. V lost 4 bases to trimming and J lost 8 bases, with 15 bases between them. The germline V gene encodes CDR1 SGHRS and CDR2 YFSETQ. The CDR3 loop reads CASSLYLQGEAFF. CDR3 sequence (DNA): TGCGCCAGCAGCCTCTACCTACAGGGAGAAGCTTTCTTT. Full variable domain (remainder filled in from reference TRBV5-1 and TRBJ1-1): KAGVTQTPRYLIKTRGQQVTLSCSPISGHRSVSWYQQTPGQGLQFLFEYFSETQRNKGNFPGRFSGRQFSNSRSEMNVSTLELGDSALYLCASSLYLQGEAFFGQGTRLTVV.

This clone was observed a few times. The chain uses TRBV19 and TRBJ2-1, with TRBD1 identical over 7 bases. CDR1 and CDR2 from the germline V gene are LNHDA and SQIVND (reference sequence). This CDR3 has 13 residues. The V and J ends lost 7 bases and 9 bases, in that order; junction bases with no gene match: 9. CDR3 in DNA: TGTGCCAGTAAGATATTGGACAGGCCTGAGCAGTTCTTC. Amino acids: CASKILDRPEQFF. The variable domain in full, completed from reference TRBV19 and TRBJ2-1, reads DGGITQSPKYLFRKEGQNVTLSCEQNLNHDAMYWYRQDPGQGLRLIYYSQIVNDFQKGDIAEGYSVSREKKESFPLTVTSAQKNPTAFYLCASKILDRPEQFFGPGTRLTVL.

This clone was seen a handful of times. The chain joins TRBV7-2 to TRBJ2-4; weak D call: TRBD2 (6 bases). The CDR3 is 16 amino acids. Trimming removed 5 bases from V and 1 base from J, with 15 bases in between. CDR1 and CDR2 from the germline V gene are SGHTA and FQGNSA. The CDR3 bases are TGTGCCAGCAGCATGGGGGGTGCCGGGGCCAAAAACATTCAGTACTTC. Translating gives CASSMGGAGAKNIQYF.

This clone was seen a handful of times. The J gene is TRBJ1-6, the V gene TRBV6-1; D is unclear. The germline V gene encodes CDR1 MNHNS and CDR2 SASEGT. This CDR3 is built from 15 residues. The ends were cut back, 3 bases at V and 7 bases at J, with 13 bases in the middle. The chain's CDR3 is CASSDRIGANSPLHF. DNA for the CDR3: TGTGCCAGCAGTGACAGAATAGGAGCAAATTCACCCCTCCACTTT.

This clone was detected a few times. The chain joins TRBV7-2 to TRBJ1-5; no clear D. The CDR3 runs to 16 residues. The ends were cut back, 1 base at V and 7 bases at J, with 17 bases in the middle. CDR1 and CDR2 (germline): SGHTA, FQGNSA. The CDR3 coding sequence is TGTGCCAGCAGCTTAGGTTCGTCTCGGGGAGACCAGCCCCAGCATTTT. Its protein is CASSLGSSRGDQPQHF.

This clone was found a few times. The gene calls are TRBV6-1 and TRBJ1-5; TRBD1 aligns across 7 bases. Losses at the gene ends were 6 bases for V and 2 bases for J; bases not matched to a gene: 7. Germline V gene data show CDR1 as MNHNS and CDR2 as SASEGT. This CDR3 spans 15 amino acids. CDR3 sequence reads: CASSQGQLRNQPQHF. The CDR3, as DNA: TGTGCCAGCAGCCAGGGACAGTTGCGCAATCAGCCCCAGCATTTT.

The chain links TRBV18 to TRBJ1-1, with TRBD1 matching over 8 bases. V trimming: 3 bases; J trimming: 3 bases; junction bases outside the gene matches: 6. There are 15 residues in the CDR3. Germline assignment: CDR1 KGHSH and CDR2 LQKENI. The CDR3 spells CASSPFPGQDTEAFF. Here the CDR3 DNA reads TGTGCCAGCTCACCCTTCCCGGGACAGGACACTGAAGCTTTCTTT.

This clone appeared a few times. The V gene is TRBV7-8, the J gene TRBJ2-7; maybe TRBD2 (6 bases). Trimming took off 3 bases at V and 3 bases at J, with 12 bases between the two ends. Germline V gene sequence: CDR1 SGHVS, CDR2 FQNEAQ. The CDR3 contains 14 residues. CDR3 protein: CASSLVPGDYEQYF. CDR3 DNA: TGTGCCAGCAGCTTGGTACCGGGGGACTACGAGCAGTACTTC.

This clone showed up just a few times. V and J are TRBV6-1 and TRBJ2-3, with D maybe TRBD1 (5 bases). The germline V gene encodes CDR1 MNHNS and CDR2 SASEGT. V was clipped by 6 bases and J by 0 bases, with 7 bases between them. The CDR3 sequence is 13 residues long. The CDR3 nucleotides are TGTGCCAGCAGGGACAAGAGCACAGATACGCAGTATTTT. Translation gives CASRDKSTDTQYF.

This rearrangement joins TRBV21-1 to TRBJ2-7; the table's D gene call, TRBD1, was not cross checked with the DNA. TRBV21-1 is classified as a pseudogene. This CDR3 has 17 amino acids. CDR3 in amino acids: CASSKTPGQGVIYEQYF. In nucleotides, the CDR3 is TGTGCCAGCAGCAAAACCCCGGGACAGGGGGTTATCTACGAGCAGTACTTC.